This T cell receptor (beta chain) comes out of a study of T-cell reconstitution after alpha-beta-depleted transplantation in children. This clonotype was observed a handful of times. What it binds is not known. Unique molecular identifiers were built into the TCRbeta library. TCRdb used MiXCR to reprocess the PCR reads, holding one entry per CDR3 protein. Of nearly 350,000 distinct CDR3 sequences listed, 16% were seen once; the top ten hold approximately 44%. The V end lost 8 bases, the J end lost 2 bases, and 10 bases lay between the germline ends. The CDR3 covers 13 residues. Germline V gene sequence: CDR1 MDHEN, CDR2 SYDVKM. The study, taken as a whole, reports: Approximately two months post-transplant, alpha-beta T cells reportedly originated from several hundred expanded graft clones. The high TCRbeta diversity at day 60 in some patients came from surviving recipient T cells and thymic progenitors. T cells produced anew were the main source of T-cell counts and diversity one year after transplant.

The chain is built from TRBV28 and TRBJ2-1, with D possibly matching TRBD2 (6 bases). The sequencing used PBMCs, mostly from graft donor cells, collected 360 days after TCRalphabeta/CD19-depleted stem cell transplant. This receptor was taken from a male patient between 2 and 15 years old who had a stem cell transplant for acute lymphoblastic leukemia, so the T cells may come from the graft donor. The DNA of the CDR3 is TGTGCCAGCGGGGGGTGGACCTACAATGAGCAGTTCTTC. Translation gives CASGGWTYNEQFF.